This T cell receptor (beta chain) was identified during a study of cytomegalovirus exposure and HLA in healthy donors. The wider study: Inside one of the first data releases sat around 86 million unique TCRs taken from HLA-typed donors. Study-level results: Reportedly, TCR beta sequences accurately predicted HLA-A and HLA-B alleles in most subjects. Analysis performed later found 15,000 or so TCR beta sequences associated with HLA alleles at 0.05 false discovery rate.

This clone was seen only once. The antigen remains unidentified. V gave up 3 bases and J gave up 0 bases, with 18 bases separating them. The germline CDR1 and CDR2 sequences are SGHDN and FVKESK. This CDR3 has 18 residues. A multiplex PCR was run with 60 Vbeta primers and 13 Jbeta primers. Assay used: immunoSEQ multiplex PCR; TCRdb lists only in-frame clones, some missing. Seen here are some 170,000 clones, around three quarters observed once, and the top ten hold roughly 1%. This TCR derives from a woman aged 40 to 50 in good health and CMV-seronegative. Sample: PBMCs. The chain is built from TRBV14 and TRBJ2-1, with D perhaps matching TRBD2 (6 bases). The CDR3 nucleotides are TGTGCCAGCAGCCAGATACCTGGACTACCGAGCTCCTACAATGAGCAGTTCTTC. Translating it yields CASSQIPGLPSSYNEQFF.